The present T cell receptor (beta chain) was sequenced within a study of brain T cells in children with intractable seizures. CDR3 length: 11 amino acids. V lost 3 bases and J 8 bases, leaving 10 bases between the germline ends. CDR1 is SQVTM, CDR2 ANQGSEA, per germline. TCRdb's copy holds only in-frame clones and misses some; the assay was immunoSEQ multiplex PCR. The data show about 40,000 clones, approximately 92% seen once. In regard to this clone: Its antigen is not identified.

Study-wide findings and caveats: Only CDR3 sequence similarity suggested viral specificity, without known HCMV serostatus.

Pre-surgery treatment included at least one anti-epileptic drug. This chain connects TRBV29-1 to TRBJ1-2; D not certain. The source was peripheral blood, collected at surgery. The sequence was collected from a girl aged 2-10 years with tuberous sclerosis and intractable seizures. The CDR3 is CSVEADAGYTF. CDR3 DNA: TGCAGCGTTGAGGCAGATGCGGGCTACACCTTC.